A selection of T cell receptor beta chains follows, all from one sample in a study of beta chain features in type 1 diabetes. Measured with immunoSEQ multiplex PCR; TCRdb has only the in-frame clones, and not every one. Of 640,000 or so clones listed, around an eighth were seen once; the top ten hold just under 0.04%. Sample: naive CD4+ T cells from blood. Receptor source: a young man with type 1 diabetes. The CDR3 runs from the conserved cysteine through the conserved F or W. A D gene is named only where the DNA matches it firmly. Where a row states a size, it is once, few, many or the class of an expanded clone; other rows omit it.

NA,TRBV7-9,TRBJ2-5,TRBD2,CASSPGKVAGGQETQYF,TGTGCCAGCAGCCCCGGTAAAGTAGCGGGCGGTCAAGAGACCCAGTACTTC
NA,TRBV18,TRBJ2-5,NA,CASSPAGHHGETQYF,TGTGCCAGCTCACCAGCAGGACACCATGGAGAGACCCAGTACTTC
NA,TRBV30,TRBJ1-5,NA,CAWSVQSGNQPQHF,TGTGCCTGGAGTGTACAGTCCGGAAATCAGCCCCAGCATTTT
NA,TRBV7-2,TRBJ2-1,NA,CASSPRSGGSYNEQFF,TGTGCCAGCAGCCCTCGTAGTGGGGGAAGCTACAATGAGCAGTTCTTC
NA,TRBV18,TRBJ1-4,NA,CASSPRQTATNEKLFF,TGTGCCAGCTCACCACGGCAGACTGCAACTAATGAAAAACTGTTTTTT
NA,TRBV30,TRBJ2-7,NA,CAWSTQVAGYEQYF,TGTGCCTGGAGTACGCAGGTTGCGGGATACGAGCAGTACTTC
few,TRBV9,TRBJ2-1,TRBD2,CASSKTSGTNEQFF,TGTGCCAGCAGCAAGACTAGCGGTACTAATGAGCAGTTCTTC
NA,TRBV6-6,TRBJ1-2,NA,CASSHPGSYGYTF,TGTGCCAGCAGCCACCCTGGCAGCTATGGCTACACCTTC
few,TRBV29-1,TRBJ1-1,TRBD1,CSVVRDRGYLEAFF,TGCAGCGTTGTGCGTGACAGGGGTTATCTTGAAGCTTTCTTT
NA,TRBV7-9,TRBJ2-5,NA,CASSFGRAAGETQYF,TGTGCCAGCAGCTTTGGTCGGGCGGCCGGAGAGACCCAGTACTTC
few,TRBV9,TRBJ2-3,NA,CASSVRAPAGGDTQYF,TGTGCCAGCAGCGTCAGGGCGCCGGCCGGCGGAGATACGCAGTATTTT
NA,TRBV5-1,TRBJ2-7,NA,CASRADQVSSYEQYF,TGCGCCAGCAGAGCCGATCAGGTTAGCTCCTACGAGCAGTACTTC
few,TRBV11-1,TRBJ2-4,NA,CASSADRNKNIQYF,TGTGCCAGCAGCGCGGACAGAAACAAAAACATTCAGTACTTC
NA,TRBV7-2,TRBJ1-1,TRBD1,CASSSRTGTYTEAFF,TGTGCCAGCAGCTCTAGGACAGGTACATACACTGAAGCTTTCTTT
few,TRBV5-1,TRBJ2-7,NA,CASKGESEQYF,TGCGCCAGCAAAGGGGAATCCGAGCAGTACTTC
few,TRBV28,TRBJ2-5,NA,CASSGGGQAQETQYF,TGTGCCAGCAGTGGAGGGGGGCAGGCCCAAGAGACCCAGTACTTC
NA,TRBV28,TRBJ2-7,NA,CASSLSAATYEQYF,TGTGCCAGCAGTTTATCGGCGGCAACCTACGAGCAGTACTTC
NA,TRBV29-1,TRBJ2-5,NA,CSVDHIGIGRETQYF,TGCAGCGTTGATCATATAGGGATCGGTCGAGAGACCCAGTACTTC
few,TRBV29-1,TRBJ2-7,TRBD1,CSVGQGRGYEQYF,TGCAGCGTTGGACAGGGTCGAGGCTACGAGCAGTACTTC
few,TRBV5-1,TRBJ2-7,NA,CASSLGPSRGGSIYEQYF,TGCGCCAGCAGCTTGGGCCCTAGCCGCGGGGGCTCGATCTACGAGCAGTACTTC
NA,TRBV6-1,TRBJ2-7,NA,CASSVFPGVLYEQYF,TGTGCCAGCAGTGTTTTCCCCGGGGTACTCTACGAGCAGTACTTC
NA,TRBV2,TRBJ1-2,NA,CASGKGLSVDGYTF,TGTGCCAGCGGCAAGGGGCTGTCGGTGGATGGCTACACCTTC
NA,TRBV25-1,TRBJ2-5,NA,CASNDRGQETQYF,TGTGCCAGCAATGACAGAGGTCAAGAGACCCAGTACTTC
few,TRBV2,TRBJ2-7,NA,CASSAGGTAYEQYF,TGTGCCAGCAGCGCCGGGGGGACAGCCTACGAGCAGTACTTC
NA,TRBV4-3,TRBJ2-7,NA,CASSHSGAGGSYEQYF,TGCGCCAGCAGCCACTCGGGGGCTGGGGGTAGCTACGAGCAGTACTTC
NA,TRBV2,TRBJ2-3,TRBD2,CARSETSGSGTDTQYF,TGTGCCAGGTCCGAGACTAGCGGGAGCGGGACAGATACGCAGTATTTT
few,TRBV30,TRBJ1-5,NA,CAWSVGTASNQPQHF,TGTGCCTGGAGTGTAGGGACGGCGAGCAATCAGCCCCAGCATTTT
NA,TRBV11-1,TRBJ2-7,NA,CASSLVIGQAYEQYF,TGTGCCAGCAGCTTAGTAATCGGTCAGGCCTACGAGCAGTACTTC
NA,TRBV5-1,TRBJ2-7,NA,CASSKDRSPGDEQYF,TGCGCCAGCAGCAAGGACAGATCACCGGGGGACGAGCAGTACTTC
few,TRBV29-1,TRBJ1-2,TRBD1,CSVGDRAYGYTF,TGCAGCGTTGGGGACAGGGCCTACGGCTACACCTTC
NA,TRBV5-1,TRBJ2-5,NA,CASSLMTDQETQYF,TGCGCCAGCAGCTTGATGACAGATCAAGAGACCCAGTACTTC
NA,TRBV4-1,TRBJ1-2,NA,CASSQDPSGVNYGYTF,TGCGCCAGCAGCCAAGATCCATCCGGGGTAAACTATGGCTACACCTTC
few,TRBV30,TRBJ2-3,TRBD2,CAWTSDGRTDTQYF,TGTGCCTGGACTAGCGACGGGAGGACAGATACGCAGTATTTT
few,TRBV7-2,TRBJ2-5,NA,CASSLVANQETQYF,TGTGCCAGCAGCTTAGTCGCGAATCAAGAGACCCAGTACTTC
few,TRBV6-1,TRBJ1-5,TRBD1,CASSEAGGEDQPQHF,TGTGCCAGCAGTGAAGCAGGGGGCGAGGATCAGCCCCAGCATTTT
NA,TRBV30,TRBJ1-5,NA,CAWSSGDPEGNQPQHF,TGTGCCTGGAGTTCAGGGGACCCAGAGGGCAATCAGCCCCAGCATTTT
few,TRBV7-2,TRBJ1-2,NA,CASSAWNQGYGYTF,TGTGCCAGCAGCGCATGGAACCAGGGTTACGGCTACACCTTC
few,TRBV25-1,TRBJ1-2,NA,CASSGYEAGYTF,TGTGCCAGCAGTGGGTACGAGGCGGGCTACACCTTC
few,TRBV19,TRBJ2-5,NA,CASSILVQETQYF,TGTGCCAGTAGTATCCTCGTCCAAGAGACCCAGTACTTC
NA,TRBV15,TRBJ1-3,NA,CATSSPYRLTGNTIYF,TGTGCCACCAGCAGTCCGTACAGGCTTACTGGAAACACCATATATTTT
few,TRBV25-1,TRBJ2-5,NA,CASSDGQPQETQYF,TGTGCCAGCAGTGATGGACAGCCCCAAGAGACCCAGTACTTC
NA,TRBV15,TRBJ1-5,NA,CATSRDSGRSNQPQHF,TGTGCCACCAGCAGAGATAGTGGACGTTCCAATCAGCCCCAGCATTTT
NA,TRBV7-9,TRBJ1-2,TRBD1,CASSPLLGTGGGYTF,TGTGCCAGCAGCCCCCTCTTGGGGACAGGGGGTGGCTACACCTTC
few,TRBV5-4,TRBJ2-2,NA,CASSQRGFTGELFF,TGTGCCAGCAGCCAGAGGGGATTCACCGGGGAGCTGTTTTTT
few,TRBV7-9,TRBJ2-7,NA,CASSSEWDEQYF,TGTGCCAGCAGCTCCGAATGGGACGAGCAGTACTTC
NA,TRBV10-3,TRBJ2-7,NA,CAISERETTSEQYF,TGTGCCATCAGTGAGCGGGAAACCACCAGCGAGCAGTACTTC
NA,TRBV30,TRBJ1-5,NA,CAWSLQVQQPQHF,TGTGCCTGGAGCCTACAGGTACAGCAGCCCCAGCATTTT
few,TRBV2,TRBJ1-1,NA,CASKDLVELLRTEAFF,TGTGCCAGCAAGGACCTCGTAGAGTTATTGAGGACTGAAGCTTTCTTT